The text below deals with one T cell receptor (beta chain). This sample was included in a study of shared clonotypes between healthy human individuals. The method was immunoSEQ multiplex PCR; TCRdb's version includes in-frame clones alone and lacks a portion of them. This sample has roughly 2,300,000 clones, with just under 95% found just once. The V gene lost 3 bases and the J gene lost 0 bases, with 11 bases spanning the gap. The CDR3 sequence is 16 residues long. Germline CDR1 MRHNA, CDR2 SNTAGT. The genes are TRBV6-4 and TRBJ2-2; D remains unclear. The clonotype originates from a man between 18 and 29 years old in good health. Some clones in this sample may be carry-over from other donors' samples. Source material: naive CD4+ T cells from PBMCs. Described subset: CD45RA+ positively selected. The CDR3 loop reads CASSDRVAANTGELFF. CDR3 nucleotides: TGTGCCAGCAGTGATAGGGTAGCAGCGAACACCGGGGAGCTGTTTTTT.